Below, 22 T cell receptor beta chains from the same sample are listed, as sequenced in a study of T cells expressing NK-cell markers. Reprocessing the 5' RACE reads, TCRdb reports a single entry for every CDR3 protein and omits DNA. The listing contains approximately 420,000 distinct CDR3 sequences. Material for sequencing was blood T cells: a sorted CD56 or NKG2C T cell subset, CD4+ or CD8+ T cells, or bulk PBMC T cells (not recorded which). These receptors all stem from a woman aged 50 to 65 in good health.

V usage is TRBV28 and J usage is TRBJ2-1; absent DNA, TCRdb's TRBD1 call cannot be checked. This CDR3 comprises 16 residues. Germline V gene lookup returns CDR1 MDHEN and CDR2 SYDVKM. CDR3: CASSFTGTGGSNEQFF.

The V and J genes are TRBV7-6 and TRBJ2-3; TCRdb picks TRBD2, but there is no DNA to check that call. This CDR3 region has 20 residues. Per the germline V gene, CDR1 is SGHVS and CDR2 is FNYEAQ. The CDR3: CASSPLGLAASTTSTDTQYF.

The chain is built from TRBV11-2 and TRBJ2-2; lacking DNA, the TRBD2 call made by TCRdb goes unchecked. CDR3 length: 20 amino acids. Germline V lookup: CDR1 SGHAT, CDR2 FQNNGV. Here the CDR3 reads CASSLGGWGLAGVSTGELFF.

The chain employs TRBV4-1 and TRBJ1-1; TCRdb's D call of TRBD1 is untestable without DNA. The CDR3 consists of 18 residues. Germline-derived CDR1 and CDR2 are MGHRA and YSYEKL. CDR3 residues: CASSHGTNSQGANTEAFF.

The V gene is TRBV3-1, the J gene TRBJ2-4; TCRdb lists TRBD1, though no DNA is available to test this call. Germline CDR1 is LGHDT and CDR2 is YNNKEL (reference sequence). The CDR3 loop spans 14 amino acids. Here the CDR3 reads CASSHGGAENIQYF. Based on the CDR3 plus reference TRBV3-1 and TRBJ2-4, the full variable domain is DTAVSQTPKYLVTQMGNDKSIKCEQNLGHDTMYWYKQDSKKFLKIMFSYNNKELIINETVPNRFSPKSPDKAHLNLHINSLELGDSAVYFCASSHGGAENIQYFGAGTRLSVL.

The V call is TRBV6-2 or TRBV6-3, the J call TRBJ2-2; TCRdb picks TRBD2, but there is no DNA to check that call. Germline V gene lookup returns CDR1 MNHEY and CDR2 SVGEGT. The CDR3 consists of 16 residues. Here the CDR3 reads CASTYFSRRVSGELFF.

The CDR3 spells CASSSEGIWQETQYF. The chain couples TRBV27 to TRBJ2-5. Germline V CDR1 and CDR2: MNHEY, SMNVEV (reference sequence). The CDR3 has 15 amino acids.

The chain is built from TRBV4-2 and TRBJ1-1; TCRdb designates TRBD1, a call that cannot be tested without DNA. In germline, CDR1 is LGHNA, CDR2 YNFKEQ. The CDR3 totals 11 residues. This CDR3 is CASRRGPEAFF.

The J gene is TRBJ2-7, the V gene TRBV29-1; no DNA is available, so the TRBD2 call from TCRdb remains unchecked. CDR3 size: 15 residues. The germline gives CDR1 SQVTM, CDR2 ANQGSEA. This chain's CDR3 is CSVEGDSGQSYEQYF.

The chain combines TRBV29-1 with TRBJ2-1. The germline V gene encodes CDR1 SQVTM and CDR2 ANQGSEA. The CDR3 contains 14 residues. CDR3 in amino acids: CSVDVRTDLFEQFF.

The chain recombines TRBV6-2 or TRBV6-3 with TRBJ2-1; the TRBD1 assignment by TCRdb is unverifiable without DNA. The length of the CDR3 is 12 residues. Germline assignment: CDR1 MNHEY and CDR2 SVGEGT. The chain's CDR3 is CASSLGQGLSFF.

The genes are TRBV29-1 and TRBJ2-1; TCRdb names TRBD2, which stays unverified in the absence of DNA. The CDR3 runs 12 residues. Germline CDR1 is SQVTM and CDR2 is ANQGSEA. CDR3 loop: CSSRTSGNEQFF.

The J gene is TRBJ1-2, the V gene TRBV6-5; TCRdb lists TRBD1, though no DNA is available to test this call. There are 17 residues in the CDR3. CDR1 is MNHEY and CDR2 is SVGAGI in the germline V gene. The CDR3 is CASTQSRSGTGGSGYTF.

The CDR3 sequence is CSANRQSLNSGANVLTF. The chain uses TRBV20-1 and TRBJ2-6; as DNA is missing, the TRBD2 call by TCRdb cannot be tested. The germline V gene has CDR1 DFQATT and CDR2 SNEGSKA (reference sequence). The CDR3 sequence is 17 residues long.

The chain combines TRBV20-1 with TRBJ2-3. The germline V gene encodes CDR1 DFQATT and CDR2 SNEGSKA (reference sequence). The CDR3 has 15 amino acids. Here the CDR3 reads CSARLDNFLRDTQYF.

V usage is TRBV11-2 and J usage is TRBJ2-3; TCRdb reports TRBD1, a call that lacks DNA to check it against. Germline-derived CDR1 and CDR2 are SGHAT and FQNNGV. The CDR3 has 12 residues. CDR3 sequence: CASSFPRGTQYF.

This chain connects TRBV10-3 to TRBJ2-7. Germline V gene lookup returns CDR1 ENHRY and CDR2 SYGVKD. The CDR3 length is 12 residues. The CDR3 protein is CAIEGSSYEQYF.

J is TRBJ2-1 and V is TRBV7-8; without DNA, the TCRdb call of TRBD2 cannot be checked. This CDR3 has 15 residues. Germline V CDR1 and CDR2: SGHVS, FQNEAQ. The CDR3 loop reads CASSLLAGGPHEQFF.

The chain joins TRBV24-1 to TRBJ2-1; TCRdb's D call, TRBD1, is unchecked because there is no DNA. From germline, CDR1 is KGHDR and CDR2 SFDVKD. CDR3 length: 15 residues. CDR3 region: CATSGTPGPHNEQFF.

This chain connects TRBV2 to TRBJ2-1; the TRBD1 assignment by TCRdb is unverifiable without DNA. Per germline, CDR1 SNHLY and CDR2 FYNNEI. The CDR3 has 15 residues. The CDR3 protein is CASGGRVSSYNEQFF.

The genes are TRBV29-1 and TRBJ1-2; TCRdb picks TRBD1, but there is no DNA to check that call. Germline V gene data show CDR1 as SQVTM and CDR2 as ANQGSEA. The CDR3 extends over 12 amino acids. CDR3 sequence reads: CSVETGTDGYTF.

The rearrangement links TRBV20-1 to TRBJ2-3; TCRdb outputs TRBD1, but without DNA this stays unchecked. Germline CDR1 and CDR2: DFQATT and SNEGSKA (reference sequence). The CDR3 contains 15 residues. CDR3 loop: CSASSGQLSTDTQYF.